The 11 T cell receptor beta chains below all came from one sample that was sequenced in a study of shared clonotypes between healthy human individuals. Assay: immunoSEQ multiplex PCR; the TCRdb copy retains only in-frame clones and omits some. Altogether approximately 980,000 clones are present, approximately 76% being singletons, with the ten largest covering approximately 1.5%. Sequenced material: memory CD4+ T cells sorted from blood. Sample subset: CD45RA-negative fraction. These receptor sequences come from a man between 18 and 29 years old in good health.

This clone occurred a few times. The gene calls are TRBV10-3 and TRBJ1-1, with D uncertain. Germline lookup yields CDR1 ENHRY and CDR2 SYGVKD. The V end lost 2 bases, the J end lost 2 bases, and 3 bases lay between the germline ends. The CDR3 covers 12 residues. CDR3 nucleotides: TGTGCCATCAGTGAGGTTAACACTGAAGCTTTCTTT. This translates into CAISEVNTEAFF.

Remarks on this clone: Given a far larger clone just one base away, this is likely a sequencing read error. The chain uses TRBV28 and TRBJ2-2; D gene uncertain. CDR3 length: 12 amino acids. V was shortened by 3 bases and J by 5 bases, with 4 bases between the two germline ends. The germline gives CDR1 MDHEN, CDR2 SYDVKM. The DNA for the CDR3 is TGTGCCAGCAGTTTCTGGACCGGGGAGCTGTTTTTT. It codes for CASSFWTGELFF.

V gene TRBV6-5 combines with J gene TRBJ1-1; possible D gene TRBD1, 6 bases. The germline V and J ends were trimmed by 0 bases and 4 bases, with 12 bases remaining between them. The CDR3 consists of 15 residues. Looked up from germline, CDR1 is MNHEY and CDR2 is SVGAGI. CDR3 protein: CASSYSSTGSTEAFF. The DNA of the CDR3 is TGTGCCAGCAGTTACTCGAGCACAGGGAGCACTGAAGCTTTCTTT.

This clone was found a few times. CDR3 coding DNA: TGCGCCAGCAGCCAAGGGTCAGGGGCTGGCTACACCTTC. It encodes CASSQGSGAGYTF. The gene calls are TRBV4-3 and TRBJ1-2, with D possibly matching TRBD1 (6 bases). With 1 base removed from V and 7 bases from J, the gap between germline ends came to 10 bases. Germline CDR1 is LGHNA and CDR2 is YSLEER. The CDR3 length is 13 residues.

The rearrangement joins TRBV6-5 to TRBJ2-7, with TRBD2 matching 7 bases. Germline loops: CDR1 MNHEY, CDR2 SVGAGI. The CDR3 loop spans 15 amino acids. V lost 0 bases and J lost 3; bases outside the gene matches: 5. The CDR3 reads CASSYSVGGNYEQYF. In nucleotides, the CDR3 is TGTGCCAGCAGTTACTCCGTCGGGGGGAACTACGAGCAGTACTTC.

V is TRBV4-1 and J is TRBJ2-3; 8 bases fit TRBD2. The junction had 11 bases not matched to a gene; V was cut back by 7 bases and J by 8 bases. Germline V gene sequence: CDR1 MGHRA, CDR2 YSYEKL. There are 14 residues in the CDR3. DNA for the CDR3: TGCGCCAGCACTCTCGGGGGGGCCGGTGGTACGCAGTATTTT. It encodes CASTLGGAGGTQYF.

The chain combines TRBV29-1 with TRBJ1-1; possible D gene TRBD1, 6 bases. Germline CDR1 SQVTM, CDR2 ANQGSEA. There are 15 residues in the CDR3. V shed 5 bases and J shed 0 bases, with 16 bases lying between them. CDR3 protein: CSVLQGQMVNTEAFF. In DNA form, the CDR3 reads TGCAGCGTTCTCCAGGGGCAAATGGTGAACACTGAAGCTTTCTTT.

Notes on this clone: Other nucleotide sequences in the sample specify the same CDR3. V usage is TRBV5-1 and J usage is TRBJ2-1; D possibly corresponds to TRBD1 (5 bases). There are 15 residues in the CDR3. The germline V gene has CDR1 SGHRS and CDR2 YFSETQ. Trimming shortened V by 1 base and J by 2 bases, and 10 bases separated the two germline ends. The DNA of the CDR3 is TGCGCCAGCAGCTTGCAAGGGGCCCCCTACAATGAGCAGTTCTTC. This translates into CASSLQGAPYNEQFF.

The chain employs TRBV4-1 and TRBJ2-7; the D is unclear. CDR1 MGHRA and CDR2 YSYEKL come from the germline V gene. V lost 3 bases and J 3 bases, leaving 15 bases between the germline ends. This CDR3 spans 15 amino acids. CDR3 in amino acids: CASSHGQKKVYEQYF. The CDR3 DNA follows: TGCGCCAGCAGCCATGGTCAGAAAAAAGTCTACGAGCAGTACTTC.

A few counts support this clone. J is TRBJ1-3 and V is TRBV20-1; D ambiguous. This CDR3 is 11 amino acids long. The V gene's germline CDR1 is DFQATT and CDR2 SNEGSKA (reference sequence). The V and J ends lost 7 bases and 4 bases respectively, with 8 bases between them. The CDR3 nucleotides read TGCAGTGGTAAAGGGGGAAACACCATATATTTT. This codes for CSGKGGNTIYF.

This clone is a singleton in its sample. The chain recombines TRBV9 with TRBJ2-1; TRBD2 matches 11 bases. This CDR3 has 16 amino acids. CDR1 and CDR2 from the germline V gene are SGDLS and YYNGEE. V lost 3 bases and J lost 2; bases outside the gene matches: 4. The CDR3: CASSALGLAAYNEQFF. The CDR3 DNA reads TGTGCCAGCAGCGCCTTGGGACTAGCGGCCTACAATGAGCAGTTCTTC.